This record looks at one T cell receptor (beta chain) sequence and its context. Its antigen remains unknown. The sample belongs to a study of T cell responses to AZD1222 COVID-19 vaccine. The method was immunoSEQ multiplex PCR; TCRdb's version includes in-frame clones alone and lacks a portion of them. The top ten hold 5% to 6.5% of the sample, which has 140,000 or so clones, approximately 85% seen once. Findings and limits, study-wide: Clonal diversity may have been underestimated in mostly white British donors.

The sample consisted of peripheral blood, taken 28 days after the second dose of the MenACWY control vaccine. The sequence derives from an adult who received the MenACWY meningococcal vaccine as a control.

The CDR3 DNA sequence: TGTGCCAGCAGCCCCCGTGGCAGGGACTATGGCTACACCTTC. As protein: CASSPRGRDYGYTF. The chain has TRBV7-2 and TRBJ1-2; maybe TRBD1 (5 bases). Germline V lookup: CDR1 SGHTA, CDR2 FQGNSA. CDR3 size: 14 residues. Trimming shortened V by 5 bases and J by 3 bases, and 13 bases separated the two germline ends.